Reported below is one T cell receptor beta chain. Each CDR3 protein gets one entry after TCRdb re-called the PCR reads with MiXCR. The repertoire has about 24,000 distinct CDR3 sequences, 35% to 45% of them found once; the top ten carry 23%. Per the germline V gene, CDR1 is MNHEY and CDR2 is SVGEGT. Trimming removed 5 bases at V and 3 bases at J, with 16 bases between. This CDR3 is 15 amino acids long. This specimen comes from a study of tumor-infiltrating lymphocytes in oesophageal squamous cell carcinoma. Material: esophageal tumor tissue. This chain links TRBV6-2 or TRBV6-3 with TRBJ1-2; possible D gene TRBD1, 6 bases. The TCR originated in a male donor with esophageal squamous cell carcinoma. CDR3 coding DNA: TGTGCCAGCAGTGCGCCCAGGGGTCTCGACTATGGCTACACCTTC. Translated: CASSAPRGLDYGYTF.